The source of this T cell receptor beta chain is a study of tumor-infiltrating lymphocytes in localized non-small cell lung cancer. About the research overall: Each patient gave resected tumor and non-adjacent uninvolved lung tissue. Regarding the study as a whole: Different pieces of the same tissue were used for each assay.

This clone was observed a few times. What it binds is not known. Measured with immunoSEQ multiplex PCR; TCRdb has only the in-frame clones, and not every one. The sample records over 10,000 clones, approximately 85% being singletons. The V gene lost 3 bases and the J gene lost 7 bases, with 12 bases spanning the gap. This CDR3 contains 13 residues. Germline values: CDR1 SNHLY, CDR2 FYNNEI. Specimen: lung tumor tissue. The chain combines TRBV2 with TRBJ1-2; D is unresolved. The receptor was derived from a human donor with non-small cell lung cancer. CDR3 sequence reads: CASSDRTKLGYTF. CDR3 bases: TGTGCCAGCAGTGACAGGACTAAGCTTGGCTACACCTTC.